This T cell receptor (beta chain) was identified during a study of early T cells in non-severe SARS-CoV-2 infection. TCRdb re-called the 5' RACE reads through MiXCR, storing one row per CDR3 protein. The sample consists of approximately 84,000 distinct CDR3 sequences, 15% of them appearing once. From germline, CDR1 is MNHEY and CDR2 SVGEGT. The CDR3 extends over 12 amino acids. The V end was cut by 6 bases, the J end by 2 bases, with 8 bases between. This clonotype was sampled from an adult who was a healthcare worker with PCR-confirmed SARS-CoV-2 infection or an uninfected control (not recorded which). Sequencing input: whole blood. The genes are TRBV6-2 or TRBV6-3 and TRBJ2-7, with a weak D call TRBD2 (5 bases). The CDR3 region is CASSYGTYEQYF. For the CDR3, the DNA is TGTGCCAGCAGCTACGGGACCTACGAGCAGTACTTC.